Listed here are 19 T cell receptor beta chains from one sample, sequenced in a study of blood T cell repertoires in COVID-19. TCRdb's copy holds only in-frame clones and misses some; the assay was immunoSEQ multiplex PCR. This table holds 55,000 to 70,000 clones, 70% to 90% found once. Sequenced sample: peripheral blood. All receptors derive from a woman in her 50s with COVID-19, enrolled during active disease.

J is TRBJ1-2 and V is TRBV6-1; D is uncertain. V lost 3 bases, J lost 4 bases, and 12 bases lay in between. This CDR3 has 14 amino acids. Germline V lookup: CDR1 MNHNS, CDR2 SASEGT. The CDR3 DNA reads TGTGCCAGCAGTGATAGTGGAGGATCCTATGGCTACACCTTC. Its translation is CASSDSGGSYGYTF.

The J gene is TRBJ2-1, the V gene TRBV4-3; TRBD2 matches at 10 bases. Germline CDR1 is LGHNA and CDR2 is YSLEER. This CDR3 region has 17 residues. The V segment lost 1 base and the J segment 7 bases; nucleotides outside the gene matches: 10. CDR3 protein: CASSQGWASGRSNEQFF. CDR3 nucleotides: TGCGCCAGCAGCCAAGGGTGGGCTAGCGGGAGATCAAATGAGCAGTTCTTC.

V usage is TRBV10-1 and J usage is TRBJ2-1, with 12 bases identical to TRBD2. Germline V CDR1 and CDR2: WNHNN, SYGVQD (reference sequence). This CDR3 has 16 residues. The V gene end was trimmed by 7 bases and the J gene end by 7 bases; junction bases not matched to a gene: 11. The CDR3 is CASIHLAGGPGNEQFF. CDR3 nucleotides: TGCGCCAGCATACATCTAGCGGGAGGGCCGGGGAATGAGCAGTTCTTC.

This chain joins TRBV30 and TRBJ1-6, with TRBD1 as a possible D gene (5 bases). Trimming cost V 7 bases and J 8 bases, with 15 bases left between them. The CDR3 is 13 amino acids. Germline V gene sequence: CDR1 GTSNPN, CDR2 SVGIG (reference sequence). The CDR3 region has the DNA TGTGCCTTAAGGGGCAGGGTCGATTCACCCCTCCACTTT. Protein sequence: CALRGRVDSPLHF.

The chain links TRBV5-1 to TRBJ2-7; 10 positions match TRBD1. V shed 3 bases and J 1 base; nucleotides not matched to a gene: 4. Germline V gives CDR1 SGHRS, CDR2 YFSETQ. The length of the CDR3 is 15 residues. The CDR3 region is CASSSGTGASYEQYF. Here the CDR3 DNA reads TGCGCCAGCAGCTCCGGGACAGGGGCTTCCTACGAGCAGTACTTC.

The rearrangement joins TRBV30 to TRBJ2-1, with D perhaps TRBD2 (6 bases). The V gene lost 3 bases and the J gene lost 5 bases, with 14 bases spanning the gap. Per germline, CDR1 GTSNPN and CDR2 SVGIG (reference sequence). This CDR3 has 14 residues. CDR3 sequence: CAWSPDYIHNEQFF. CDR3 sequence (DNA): TGTGCCTGGAGCCCGGACTACATACACAATGAGCAGTTCTTC.

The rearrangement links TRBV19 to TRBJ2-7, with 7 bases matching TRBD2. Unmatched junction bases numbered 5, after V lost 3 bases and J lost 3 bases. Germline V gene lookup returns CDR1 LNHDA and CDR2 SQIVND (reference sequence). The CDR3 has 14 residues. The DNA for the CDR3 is TGTGCCAGTAGTATGATAGGCGGGGGCTACGAGCAGTACTTC. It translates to CASSMIGGGYEQYF.

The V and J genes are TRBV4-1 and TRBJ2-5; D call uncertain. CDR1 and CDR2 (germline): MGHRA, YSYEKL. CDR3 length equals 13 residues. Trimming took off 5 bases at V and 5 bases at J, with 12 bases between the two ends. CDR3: CASSTRRGETQYF. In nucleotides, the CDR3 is TGCGCCAGCAGCACCAGGCGTGGTGAGACCCAGTACTTC.

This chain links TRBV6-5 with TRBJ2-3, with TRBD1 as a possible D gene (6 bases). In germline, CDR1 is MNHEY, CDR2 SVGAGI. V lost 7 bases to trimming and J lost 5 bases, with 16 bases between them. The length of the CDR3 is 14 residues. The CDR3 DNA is TGTGCCAGCACCCGGGACACCCGCGGAGATACGCAGTATTTT. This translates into CASTRDTRGDTQYF.

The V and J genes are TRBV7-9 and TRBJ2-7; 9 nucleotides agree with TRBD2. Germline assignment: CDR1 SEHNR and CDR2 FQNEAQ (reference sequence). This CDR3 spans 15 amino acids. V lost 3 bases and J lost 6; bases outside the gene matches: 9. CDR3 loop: CASSFYLRTSAEQYF. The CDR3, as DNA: TGTGCCAGCAGCTTTTATCTGAGGACTAGCGCCGAGCAGTACTTC.

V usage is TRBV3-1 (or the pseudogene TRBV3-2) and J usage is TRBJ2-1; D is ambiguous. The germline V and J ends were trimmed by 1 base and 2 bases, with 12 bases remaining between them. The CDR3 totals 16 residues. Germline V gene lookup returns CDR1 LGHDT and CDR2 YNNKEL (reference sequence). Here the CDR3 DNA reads TGTGCCAGCAGCCAAGTACGACTTTCCGCCTACAATGAGCAGTTCTTC. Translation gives CASSQVRLSAYNEQFF.

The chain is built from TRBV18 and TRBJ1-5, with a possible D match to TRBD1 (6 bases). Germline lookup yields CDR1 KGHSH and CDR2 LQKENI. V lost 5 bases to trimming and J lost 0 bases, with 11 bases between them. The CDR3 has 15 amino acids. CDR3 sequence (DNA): TGTGCCAGCTCAAAGACGGGACATAGCAATCAGCCCCAGCATTTT. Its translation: CASSKTGHSNQPQHF.

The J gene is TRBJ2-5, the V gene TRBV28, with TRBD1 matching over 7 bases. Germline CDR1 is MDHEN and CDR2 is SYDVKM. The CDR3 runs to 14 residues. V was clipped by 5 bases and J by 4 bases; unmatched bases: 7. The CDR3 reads CASSTGALGETQYF. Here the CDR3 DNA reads TGTGCCAGCAGTACAGGGGCCTTAGGAGAGACCCAGTACTTC. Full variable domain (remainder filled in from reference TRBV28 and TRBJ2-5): DVKVTQSSRYLVKRTGEKVFLECVQDMDHENMFWYRQDPGLGLRLIYFSYDVKMKEKGDIPEGYSVSREKKERFSLILESASTNQTSMYLCASSTGALGETQYFGPGTRLLVL.

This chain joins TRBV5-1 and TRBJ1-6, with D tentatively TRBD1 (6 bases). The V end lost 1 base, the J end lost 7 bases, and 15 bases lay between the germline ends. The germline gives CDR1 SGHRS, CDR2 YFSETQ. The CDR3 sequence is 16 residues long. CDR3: CASSLNGGGLNSPLHF. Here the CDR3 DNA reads TGCGCCAGCAGCTTGAATGGGGGCGGATTGAATTCACCCCTCCACTTT.

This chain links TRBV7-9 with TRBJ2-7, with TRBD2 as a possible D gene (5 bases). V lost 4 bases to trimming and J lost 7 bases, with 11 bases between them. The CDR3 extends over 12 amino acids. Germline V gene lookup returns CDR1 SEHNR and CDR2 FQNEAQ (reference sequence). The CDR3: CASSSGLREQYF. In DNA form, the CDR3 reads TGTGCCAGCAGCTCAGGACTGCGAGAGCAGTACTTC.

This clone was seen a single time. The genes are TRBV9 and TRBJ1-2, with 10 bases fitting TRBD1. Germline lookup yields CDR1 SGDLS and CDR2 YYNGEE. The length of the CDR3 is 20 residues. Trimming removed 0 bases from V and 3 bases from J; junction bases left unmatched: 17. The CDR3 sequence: CASSVDPRQGAPRVDYGYTF. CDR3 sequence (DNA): TGTGCCAGCAGCGTAGATCCGAGACAGGGGGCGCCTCGAGTAGACTATGGCTACACCTTC. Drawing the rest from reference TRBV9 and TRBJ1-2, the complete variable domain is DSGVTQTPKHLITATGQRVTLRCSPRSGDLSVYWYQQSLDQGLQFLIQYYNGEERAKGNILERFSAQQFPDLHSELNLSSLELGDSALYFCASSVDPRQGAPRVDYGYTFGSGTRLTVV.

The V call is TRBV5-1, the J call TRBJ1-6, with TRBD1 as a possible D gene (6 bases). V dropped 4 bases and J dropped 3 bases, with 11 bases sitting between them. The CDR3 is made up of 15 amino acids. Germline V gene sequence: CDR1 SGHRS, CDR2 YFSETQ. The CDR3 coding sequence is TGCGCCAGCAGCCCGGACAGTATCTATAATTCACCCCTCCACTTT. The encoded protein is CASSPDSIYNSPLHF.

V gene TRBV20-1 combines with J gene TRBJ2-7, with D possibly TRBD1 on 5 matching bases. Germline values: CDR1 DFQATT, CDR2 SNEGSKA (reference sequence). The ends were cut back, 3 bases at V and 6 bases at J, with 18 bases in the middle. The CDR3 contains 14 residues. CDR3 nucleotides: TGCAGTGCTAGTAGTGGCGCCAGGGTTAGCGAGCAGTACTTC. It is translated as CSASSGARVSEQYF.

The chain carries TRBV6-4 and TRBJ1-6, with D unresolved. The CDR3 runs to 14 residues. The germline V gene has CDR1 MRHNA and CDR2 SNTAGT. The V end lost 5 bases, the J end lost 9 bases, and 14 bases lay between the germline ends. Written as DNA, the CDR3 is TGTGCCAGCAGTTCGCGGGCATGGGGTTCACCCCTCCACTTT. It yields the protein CASSSRAWGSPLHF.